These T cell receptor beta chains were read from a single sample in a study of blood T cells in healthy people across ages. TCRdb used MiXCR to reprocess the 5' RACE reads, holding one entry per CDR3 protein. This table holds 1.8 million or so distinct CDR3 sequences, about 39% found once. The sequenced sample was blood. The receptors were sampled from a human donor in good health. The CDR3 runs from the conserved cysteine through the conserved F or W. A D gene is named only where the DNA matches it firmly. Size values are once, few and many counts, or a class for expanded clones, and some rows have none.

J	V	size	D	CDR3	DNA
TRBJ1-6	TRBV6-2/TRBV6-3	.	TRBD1	CASSETYSGTGETLHF	TGTGCCAGCAGTGAGACGTACAGCGGGACAGGGGAAACCCTCCACTTT
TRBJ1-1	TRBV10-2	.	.	CASSERGFNTEAFF	TGCGCCAGCAGTGAGCGAGGGTTCAACACTGAAGCTTTCTTT
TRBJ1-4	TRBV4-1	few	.	CASSPSIGRDEKLFF	TGCGCCAGCAGCCCTTCTATCGGACGGGACGAAAAACTGTTTTTT
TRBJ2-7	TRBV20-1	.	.	CSARSQLHGYEQYF	TGCAGTGCTAGAAGCCAACTACATGGCTACGAGCAGTACTTC
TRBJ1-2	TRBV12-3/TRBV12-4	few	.	CASSLVKRGSGAYYGYTF	TGTGCCAGCAGTTTAGTAAAGAGGGGGTCAGGGGCCTACTATGGCTACACCTTC
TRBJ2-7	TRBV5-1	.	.	CASSLEPQDYEQYF	TGCGCCAGCAGCCTGGAGCCCCAGGACTACGAGCAGTACTTC
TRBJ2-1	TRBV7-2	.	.	CASSPRLSGASASEQFF	TGTGCCAGCAGCCCTCGGTTATCGGGGGCCTCTGCTTCGGAGCAGTTCTTC
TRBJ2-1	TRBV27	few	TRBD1	CASSLLRTGTFYSYNEQFF	TGTGCCAGCAGTTTATTGAGGACAGGGACATTTTATTCCTACAATGAGCAGTTCTTC
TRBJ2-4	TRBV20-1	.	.	CSARDREVGIGYF	TGCAGTGCTAGAGATAGGGAGGTCGGGATTGGGTACTTC
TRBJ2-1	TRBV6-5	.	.	CASCPGDSYNVQFF	TGTGCCAGCTGTCCAGGGGACTCCTACAATGTGCAGTTCTTC
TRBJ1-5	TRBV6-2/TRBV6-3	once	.	CASSYSTVRDLYQPQHF	TGTGCCAGCAGTTACTCCACGGTAAGGGACCTATATCAGCCCCAGCATTTT
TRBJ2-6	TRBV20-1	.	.	CSARELGSSGANVLTF	TGCAGTGCTAGAGAGTTGGGGAGCTCTGGGGCCAACGTCCTGACTTTC
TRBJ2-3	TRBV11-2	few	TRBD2	CASSSLSGGNTDTQYF	TGTGCCAGCAGCTCTCTTAGCGGGGGGAACACAGATACGCAGTATTTT
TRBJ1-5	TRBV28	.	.	CASSLLQGGGQPQHF	TGTGCCAGCAGTTTATTGCAGGGTGGAGGACAGCCCCAGCATTTT
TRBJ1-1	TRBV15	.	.	CAIVFSPGDTEAFF	TGTGCCATAGTATTCTCGCCGGGGGACACTGAAGCTTTCTTT
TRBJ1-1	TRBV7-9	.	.	CASRSPGNTEAFF	TGTGCCAGCAGATCTCCGGGGAACACTGAAGCTTTCTTT
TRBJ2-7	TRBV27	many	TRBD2	CASSYGTSGGYEQYF	TGTGCCAGCAGTTACGGGACTAGCGGGGGCTACGAGCAGTACTTC
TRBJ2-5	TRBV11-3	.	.	CASSLVSRKETQYF	TGTGCCAGCAGCTTAGTCTCTAGAAAAGAGACCCAGTACTTC
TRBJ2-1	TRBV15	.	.	CATSSSGGGNEQFF	TGTGCCACCAGCAGTAGTGGTGGGGGCAATGAGCAGTTCTTC
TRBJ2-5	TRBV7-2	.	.	CAGSSQLLRATQYF	TGTGCCGGCAGCTCCCAGCTGCTAAGGGCGACCCAGTACTTC
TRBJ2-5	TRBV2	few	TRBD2	CASRGLVIQETQYF	TGTGCCAGCAGGGGACTAGTAATCCAAGAGACCCAGTACTTC
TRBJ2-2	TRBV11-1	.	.	CASSLGDRSVELFF	TGTGCCAGCAGCCTAGGAGACAGGAGCGTGGAGCTGTTTTTT
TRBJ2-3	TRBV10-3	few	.	CAIGALEDTQYF	TGTGCCATCGGAGCATTGGAAGATACGCAGTATTTT
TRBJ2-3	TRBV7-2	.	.	CASSTGARDTQYF	TGTGCCAGCAGCACGGGGGCCCGGGATACGCAGTATTTT
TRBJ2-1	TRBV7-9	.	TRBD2	CASSLSGGYLGEQFF	TGTGCCAGCAGTCTTAGCGGGGGCTATTTAGGTGAGCAGTTCTTC
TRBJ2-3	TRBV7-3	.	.	CASSFHGGVGDTQYF	TGTGCCAGCAGCTTCCACGGCGGCGTCGGAGATACGCAGTATTTT
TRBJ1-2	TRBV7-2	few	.	CASSLVGDGTRGYTF	TGTGCCAGCAGCTTAGTCGGCGACGGGACGCGTGGCTACACCTTC
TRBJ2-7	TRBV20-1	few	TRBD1	CSARKGQGLYEQYF	TGCAGTGCTAGAAAGGGACAGGGGCTATACGAGCAGTACTTC
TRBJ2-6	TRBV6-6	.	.	CASSYEAGLGANVLTF	TGTGCCAGCAGTTACGAGGCGGGGCTTGGGGCCAACGTCCTGACTTTC
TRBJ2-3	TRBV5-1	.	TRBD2	CASSLGSGGPPDTQYF	TGCGCCAGCAGCTTGGGGAGCGGGGGTCCCCCGGATACGCAGTATTTT
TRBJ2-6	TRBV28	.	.	CASSTNTAGANVLTF	TGTGCCAGCAGTACAAACACGGCTGGGGCCAACGTCCTGACTTTC
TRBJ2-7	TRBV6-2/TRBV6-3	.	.	CASSWSDNPYEQYF	TGTGCCAGCAGTTGGTCAGATAACCCCTACGAGCAGTACTTC
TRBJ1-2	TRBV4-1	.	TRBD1	CASSQIRTGKKEDYGYTF	TGCGCCAGCAGCCAAATAAGGACAGGGAAAAAAGAAGATTATGGCTACACCTTC
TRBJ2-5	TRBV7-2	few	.	CASSLVLGLGETQYF	TGTGCCAGCAGCTTAGTGCTGGGTTTGGGGGAGACCCAGTACTTC
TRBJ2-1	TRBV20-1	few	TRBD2	CSASPGLAKPNNEQFF	TGCAGTGCTAGCCCGGGACTAGCAAAACCTAACAATGAGCAGTTCTTC
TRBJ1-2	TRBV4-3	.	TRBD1	CASSQRQGPSRDYGYTF	TGCGCCAGCAGCCAACGACAGGGGCCTAGTAGGGACTATGGCTACACCTTC
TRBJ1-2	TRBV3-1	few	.	CASSQSGRYGYTF	TGTGCCAGCAGCCAGTCGGGCAGATATGGCTACACCTTC
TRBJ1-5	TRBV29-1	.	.	CSVGGRDQPQHF	TGCAGCGTTGGAGGCAGGGATCAGCCCCAGCATTTT
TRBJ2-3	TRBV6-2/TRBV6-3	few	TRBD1	CASSYHLVGQGAADTQYF	TGTGCCAGCAGTTACCACCTGGTGGGACAGGGGGCCGCAGATACGCAGTATTTT
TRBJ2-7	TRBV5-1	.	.	CASSPRGPDYEQYF	TGCGCCAGCAGCCCGCGGGGACCCGACTACGAGCAGTACTTC
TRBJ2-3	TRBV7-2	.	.	CASSSRVSLARGVTDTQYF	TGTGCCAGCAGCTCCAGGGTATCTTTGGCTCGCGGGGTCACAGATACGCAGTATTTT
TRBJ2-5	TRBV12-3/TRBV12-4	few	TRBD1	CASRRTGLETQYF	TGTGCCAGCAGAAGGACAGGTTTAGAGACCCAGTACTTC
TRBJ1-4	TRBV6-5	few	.	CASSYGVTTNEKLFF	TGTGCCAGCAGTTACGGAGTAACAACTAATGAAAAACTGTTTTTT
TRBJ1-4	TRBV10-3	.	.	CAISDTGDAKLFF	TGTGCCATCAGTGACACGGGGGATGCAAAACTGTTTTTT
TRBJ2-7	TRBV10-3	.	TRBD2	CAISESMSGVYYEQYF	TGTGCCATCAGTGAGTCGATGAGCGGGGTATACTACGAGCAGTACTTC
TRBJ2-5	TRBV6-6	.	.	CAGTSPAASHQETQYF	TGTGCCGGCACTTCCCCCGCGGCCAGTCACCAAGAGACCCAGTACTTC
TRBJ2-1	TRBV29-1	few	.	CSVTNSGTEQFF	TGCAGCGTGACGAATTCCGGGACTGAGCAGTTCTTC
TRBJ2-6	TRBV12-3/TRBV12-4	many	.	CASSLGQGLSGANVLTF	TGTGCCAGCAGTTTAGGTCAGGGACTCTCTGGGGCCAACGTCCTGACTTTC
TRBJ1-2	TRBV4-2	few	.	CASSPTTDKNYGYTF	TGTGCCAGCAGCCCTACCACGGACAAGAACTATGGCTACACCTTC
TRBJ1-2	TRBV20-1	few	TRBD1	CSAPLGTGGYGYTF	TGCAGTGCTCCCCTAGGGACAGGGGGCTATGGCTACACCTTC
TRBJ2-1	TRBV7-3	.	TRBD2	CASSFGLAGGYYNEQFF	TGTGCCAGCAGCTTTGGACTAGCGGGGGGGTATTACAATGAGCAGTTCTTC
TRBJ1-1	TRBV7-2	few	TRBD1	CASSSWTGLMAEAFF	TGTGCCAGCAGTTCCTGGACAGGGCTGATGGCTGAAGCTTTCTTT
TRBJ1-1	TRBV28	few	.	CASRSNQGEAFF	TGTGCCAGCAGATCTAATCAGGGTGAAGCTTTCTTT
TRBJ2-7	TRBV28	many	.	CASSSTGFGYEQYF	TGTGCCAGCAGCTCAACAGGCTTTGGCTACGAGCAGTACTTC